The sequence of this T cell receptor (beta chain) was determined in a study of regulatory T cells in long-lasting Graves disease. Researchers made TCR beta libraries by using iRepertoire HTBI primers and running Arm-PCR on CDR3 regions. In TCRdb, the multiplex PCR reads were re-called with MiXCR into one record per CDR3 protein. The table has 530,000 or so distinct CDR3 sequences, around an eighth seen once; the top ten hold about 9.1%. The germline CDR1 and CDR2 sequences are DFQATT and SNEGSKA (reference sequence). This CDR3 has 13 amino acids. V was pared by 5 bases and J by 0 bases, with 8 bases between. Time point noted: newly diagnosed GD, antithyroid drugs for less than 3 months. The authors made the TCR library using RNA they extracted from PBMCs. This clonotype was recorded a few times. The same specimen was also included in a second study, on T cells in Graves' hyperthyroidism and ophthalmopathy. From that report: The blood repertoire included most of the expanded thyroid clonotypes above 0.001. Ophthalmopathy was model-predicted a median around 6.1 months pre-onset.

The sequence came from a man aged 25-45 years with Graves disease. The V and J genes are TRBV20-1 and TRBJ2-4; D unresolved. Here the sequenced sample was peripheral blood mononuclear cells (PBMCs), taken at new diagnosis, from a patient treated with antithyroid drugs. CDR3 coding DNA: TGCAGTGCTCGGCCCCCAGCCAAAAACATTCAGTACTTC. Its translation is CSARPPAKNIQYF.